The 12 T cell receptor beta chains given below trace back to one sample, sequenced in a study of monozygotic twins with inflammatory bowel disease. TCRdb re-called the 5' RACE reads and shows each CDR3 protein once, DNA omitted. The sample table sets out some 150,000 distinct CDR3 sequences. Sequencing used blood. The source of these receptors is a human donor with ulcerative colitis or Crohn's disease, or a healthy co-twin of an affected twin (not recorded which).

The chain is built from TRBV25-1 and TRBJ1-2. Germline loops: CDR1 MGHDK, CDR2 SYGVNS. The CDR3 sequence is 15 residues long. The CDR3 loop reads CASSEWDARNYGYTF.

The chain employs TRBV19 and TRBJ1-5; the D call from TCRdb, TRBD1, cannot be confirmed without DNA. This CDR3 contains 12 residues. Germline lookup yields CDR1 LNHDA and CDR2 SQIVND (reference sequence). CDR3 region: CASRLGVQPQHF.

V is TRBV7-3 and J is TRBJ2-2; TCRdb gives TRBD1 as the D gene, but with no DNA this cannot be confirmed. Germline V CDR1 and CDR2: SGHTA, FQGTGA. The CDR3 length is 17 residues. The CDR3 is CASSLIVSLGDTGELFF.

The chain uses TRBV19 and TRBJ1-1; TCRdb outputs TRBD1, but without DNA this stays unchecked. This CDR3 comprises 15 residues. Germline V gene data show CDR1 as LNHDA and CDR2 as SQIVND (reference sequence). The CDR3: CASSIDRQRGTEAFF. Full variable domain (outside the CDR3, taken from reference TRBV19 and TRBJ1-1): DGGITQSPKYLFRKEGQNVTLSCEQNLNHDAMYWYRQDPGQGLRLIYYSQIVNDFQKGDIAEGYSVSREKKESFPLTVTSAQKNPTAFYLCASSIDRQRGTEAFFGQGTRLTVV.

The chain joins TRBV11-2 to TRBJ1-1; the TCRdb D gene call, TRBD1, has no DNA to confirm it. The CDR3 has 14 residues. CDR1 SGHAT and CDR2 FQNNGV come from the germline V gene. This chain's CDR3 is CASRKGQRNTEAFF.

The chain carries TRBV4-1 and TRBJ2-5; checking the TCRdb D call of TRBD2 is not possible without DNA. The CDR3 has 17 residues. The germline CDR1 and CDR2 sequences are MGHRA and YSYEKL. The CDR3 sequence is CASSQEATSGGQETQYF.

This rearrangement joins TRBV7-9 to TRBJ2-1; no DNA is available, so the TRBD1 call from TCRdb remains unchecked. Germline V lookup: CDR1 SEHNR, CDR2 FQNEAQ (reference sequence). This CDR3 has 14 amino acids. The CDR3 sequence is CASSSRASYNEQFF.

The V and J genes are TRBV2 and TRBJ1-5. The CDR3 is 14 amino acids. CDR1 and CDR2 from the germline V gene are SNHLY and FYNNEI. CDR3 sequence reads: CASSVEGNNQPQHF.

The rearrangement uses TRBV27 and TRBJ1-1. CDR3 length: 15 amino acids. In germline, CDR1 is MNHEY, CDR2 SMNVEV (reference sequence). The CDR3: CASSFEGPLNTEAFF.

This chain connects TRBV9 to TRBJ1-4; there is no DNA to check the TCRdb D call of TRBD1. CDR1 is SGDLS and CDR2 is YYNGEE in the germline V gene. The CDR3 has 14 amino acids. The CDR3 sequence is CASSARDRDEKLFF.

This chain joins TRBV21-1 and TRBJ1-5. TRBV21-1 is labeled a pseudogene. CDR3 length: 15 amino acids. This CDR3 reads CASSTRGTPAQPQHF.

J is TRBJ2-3 and V is TRBV11-2; TCRdb's assignment of TRBD2 cannot be checked, as there is no DNA. The germline V gene encodes CDR1 SGHAT and CDR2 FQNNGV. The CDR3 contains 18 residues. CDR3 in amino acids: CASSPRLPGGPGTDTQYF.